A single T cell receptor (beta chain) is shown here with its context. Its antigen remains unidentified. Surgery cases with the highest brain T cell transcript signatures were chosen for sequencing. Before surgery, patients took at least one anti-epileptic drug. The source of the sample is a study of brain T cells in children with intractable seizures. Produced via immunoSEQ multiplex PCR; TCRdb's table is partial and in-frame only. In the table there are about 22,000 clones, approximately 94% of which are singletons. Regarding the study as a whole: Patients' HCMV serostatus was unknown; virus specificity rests on CDR3 similarity alone. Absence of clones before surgery may stem from lower sequencing depth.

V lost 1 base and J lost 0, with 9 bases in between. From germline, CDR1 is SNHLY and CDR2 FYNNEI. The CDR3 has 15 residues. The V call is TRBV2, the J call TRBJ1-2; no clear D gene. This clonotype was obtained from a boy younger than 18 with focal cortical dysplasia and intractable seizures. The sample in question was peripheral blood, obtained at surgery. This CDR3 reads CASSEVDKPNYGYTF. The CDR3 DNA reads TGTGCCAGCAGTGAAGTCGACAAACCTAACTATGGCTACACCTTC.